Listed below are T cell receptor beta chains from one sample, sequenced in a study of PD-L1 blockade in urothelial cancer. Assay used: immunoSEQ multiplex PCR; TCRdb lists only in-frame clones, some missing. The sample lists about 49,000 clones; 79% were seen once. This sample comprised PBMCs, obtained around atezolizumab (anti-PD-L1) treatment. All receptors come from a man between 65 and 85 years old with urothelial cancer. Both conserved end residues are part of each CDR3. The order of the fields is J gene, V gene, D gene, CDR3 protein, CDR3 DNA. The D gene is left open where the match is weak.

>TRBJ2-7|TRBV19|-
CASRPGGSRYEQYF
TGTGCCAGTAGGCCGGGGGGCAGTAGGTACGAGCAGTACTTC
>TRBJ2-2|TRBV6-5|-
CASSPRRIGGELFF
TGTGCCAGCAGTCCCCGCCGAATCGGCGGGGAGCTGTTTTTT
>TRBJ2-7|TRBV28|TRBD2
CASKKAGKGYEQYF
TGTGCCAGCAAGAAAGCGGGAAAAGGGTACGAGCAGTACTTC
>TRBJ2-3|TRBV19|-
CASSRERPRTDTQYF
TGTGCCAGTAGTAGAGAGCGGCCCCGCACAGATACGCAGTATTTT
>TRBJ2-2|TRBV14|-
CASSQDVGAGELFF
TGTGCCAGCAGCCAAGATGTCGGAGCCGGGGAGCTGTTTTTT
>TRBJ1-2|TRBV7-8|-
CASSLGREANYGYTF
TGTGCCAGCAGCTTAGGGAGAGAAGCTAACTATGGCTACACCTTC
>TRBJ2-2|TRBV30|TRBD2
CAWSASDQRLAATGELFF
TGTGCCTGGAGCGCGTCCGACCAGAGACTAGCGGCCACCGGGGAGCTGTTTTTT
>TRBJ2-7|TRBV4-1|-
CASSQEGRRGGSYEQYF
TGCGCCAGCAGCCAAGAGGGTCGCAGGGGCGGATCCTACGAGCAGTACTTC
>TRBJ2-3|TRBV6-6|-
CASKFRDFYRTDTQYF
TGTGCCAGCAAATTTCGGGACTTCTATCGCACAGATACGCAGTATTTT
>TRBJ2-3|TRBV7-8|TRBD2
CASSGTSGTDTQYF
TGTGCCAGCAGCGGGACTAGCGGAACAGATACGCAGTATTTT
>TRBJ2-5|TRBV28|TRBD2
CASSNSGRGRETQYF
TGTGCCAGCAGCAATAGCGGGAGGGGAAGGGAGACCCAGTACTTC
>TRBJ1-2|TRBV27|TRBD1
CASSGTGAYGYTF
TGTGCCAGCAGCGGGACAGGGGCCTATGGCTACACCTTC
>TRBJ1-2|TRBV6-5|-
CASGGINYGYTF
TGTGCCAGCGGGGGGATCAATTATGGCTACACCTTC
>TRBJ2-7|TRBV28|-
CASSSTFYEQYF
TGTGCCAGCAGCTCAACTTTCTACGAGCAGTACTTC
>TRBJ2-3|TRBV5-4|-
CASSLDRMDTQYF
TGTGCCAGCAGCCTAGACCGCATGGATACGCAGTATTTT